The entry that follows covers one T cell receptor beta chain sequence. This specimen comes from a study of beta chain features in type 1 diabetes. Study-wide context: Patients and healthy donors were similar in age, gender and cell yields.

Germline lookup yields CDR1 GTSNPN and CDR2 SVGIG (reference sequence). The CDR3 is made up of 15 amino acids. Between the trimmed V and J ends, which lost 0 bases and 4 bases, there was a span of 15 bases. Isolated RNA was reverse transcribed in full, so expressed TCRB transcripts were sequenced. Data came from immunoSEQ multiplex PCR; TCRdb stores just in-frame clones and leaves some out. This sample carries roughly 250,000 clones, 9% to 10% of them seen once, and the ten largest clones take approximately 0.03%. The sequence was obtained from a woman younger than 35 in good health. Sequencing input: naive CD4+ T cells from blood. The V call is TRBV30, the J call TRBJ1-1; weak D call: TRBD1 (6 bases). The CDR3 spells CAWSVPSLGGTEAFF. CDR3 sequence (DNA): TGTGCCTGGAGTGTACCTAGCTTAGGGGGCACTGAAGCTTTCTTT. The whole variable domain, filled in from reference TRBV30 and TRBJ1-1, reads SQTIHQWPATLVQPVGSPLSLECTVEGTSNPNLYWYRQAAGRGLQLLFYSVGIGQISSEVPQNLSASRPQDRQFILSSKKLLLSDSGFYLCAWSVPSLGGTEAFFGQGTRLTVV.